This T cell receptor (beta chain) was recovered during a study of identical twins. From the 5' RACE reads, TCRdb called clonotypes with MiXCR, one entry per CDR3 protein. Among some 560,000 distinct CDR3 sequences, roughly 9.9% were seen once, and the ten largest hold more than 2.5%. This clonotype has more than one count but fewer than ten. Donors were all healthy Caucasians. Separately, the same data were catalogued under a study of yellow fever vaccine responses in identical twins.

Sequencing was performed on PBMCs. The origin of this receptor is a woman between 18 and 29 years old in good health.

This CDR3 is CSARVGASTDTQYF. In DNA, the CDR3 is TGCAGTGCTAGAGTTGGAGCTAGCACAGATACGCAGTATTTT. The chain has TRBV20-1 and TRBJ2-3, with unresolved D. Trimming shortened V by 1 base and J by 0 bases, and 8 bases separated the two germline ends. The CDR3 totals 14 residues. The germline CDR1 and CDR2 sequences are DFQATT and SNEGSKA (reference sequence).